The T cell receptor (beta chain) described here comes from a study of blood T cell repertoires in COVID-19. Produced via immunoSEQ multiplex PCR; TCRdb's table is partial and in-frame only. The data hold under 400,000 clones, with 70% to 90% observed a single time. V was clipped by 4 bases and J by 6 bases; unmatched bases: 11. CDR1 LGHNA and CDR2 YSLEER come from the germline V gene. The CDR3 is made up of 16 amino acids. This clonotype originated in a woman aged 40 to 50 with acute COVID-19. This chain connects TRBV4-3 to TRBJ2-7, with 11 nucleotides matching TRBD1. The sequencing input was PBMCs or T cells enriched from blood (not recorded which). CDR3 amino acids: CASSLRDRGDGGEQYF. The CDR3 DNA reads TGCGCCAGCAGCCTTCGGGACAGGGGGGACGGGGGCGAGCAGTACTTC.